This TCR beta chain stems from a study of blood T cell repertoires in COVID-19. On the study more broadly: Samples came from the United States, Italy and Spain, spanning acute and convalescent COVID-19. PBMCs, B-cell-depleted T cells, or T cells provided the cDNA or gDNA that made up the material.

The length of the CDR3 is 14 residues. Losses at the gene ends were 5 bases for V and 6 bases for J; bases not matched to a gene: 6. Germline lookup yields CDR1 LNHDA and CDR2 SQIVND (reference sequence). Authors' methods: Nucleated cell counts were estimated from reference gene primer amplification. The assay was immunoSEQ multiplex PCR, and TCRdb's table has in-frame clones only and misses some. V, J and clone size were drawn from that table, and D and trimming were deduced from the DNA. The sample carries about 200,000 clones, nearly 90% recorded once. Material for sequencing was peripheral blood. The gene calls are TRBV19 and TRBJ2-2; 7 nucleotides line up with TRBD1. The source is a man in his fifties with acute or convalescent COVID-19. The CDR3 reads CASSAKRGPGELFF. For the CDR3, the DNA is TGTGCCAGTAGTGCTAAAAGGGGGCCCGGGGAGCTGTTTTTT. Complete variable domain (other parts from reference TRBV19 and TRBJ2-2): DGGITQSPKYLFRKEGQNVTLSCEQNLNHDAMYWYRQDPGQGLRLIYYSQIVNDFQKGDIAEGYSVSREKKESFPLTVTSAQKNPTAFYLCASSAKRGPGELFFGEGSRLTVL.